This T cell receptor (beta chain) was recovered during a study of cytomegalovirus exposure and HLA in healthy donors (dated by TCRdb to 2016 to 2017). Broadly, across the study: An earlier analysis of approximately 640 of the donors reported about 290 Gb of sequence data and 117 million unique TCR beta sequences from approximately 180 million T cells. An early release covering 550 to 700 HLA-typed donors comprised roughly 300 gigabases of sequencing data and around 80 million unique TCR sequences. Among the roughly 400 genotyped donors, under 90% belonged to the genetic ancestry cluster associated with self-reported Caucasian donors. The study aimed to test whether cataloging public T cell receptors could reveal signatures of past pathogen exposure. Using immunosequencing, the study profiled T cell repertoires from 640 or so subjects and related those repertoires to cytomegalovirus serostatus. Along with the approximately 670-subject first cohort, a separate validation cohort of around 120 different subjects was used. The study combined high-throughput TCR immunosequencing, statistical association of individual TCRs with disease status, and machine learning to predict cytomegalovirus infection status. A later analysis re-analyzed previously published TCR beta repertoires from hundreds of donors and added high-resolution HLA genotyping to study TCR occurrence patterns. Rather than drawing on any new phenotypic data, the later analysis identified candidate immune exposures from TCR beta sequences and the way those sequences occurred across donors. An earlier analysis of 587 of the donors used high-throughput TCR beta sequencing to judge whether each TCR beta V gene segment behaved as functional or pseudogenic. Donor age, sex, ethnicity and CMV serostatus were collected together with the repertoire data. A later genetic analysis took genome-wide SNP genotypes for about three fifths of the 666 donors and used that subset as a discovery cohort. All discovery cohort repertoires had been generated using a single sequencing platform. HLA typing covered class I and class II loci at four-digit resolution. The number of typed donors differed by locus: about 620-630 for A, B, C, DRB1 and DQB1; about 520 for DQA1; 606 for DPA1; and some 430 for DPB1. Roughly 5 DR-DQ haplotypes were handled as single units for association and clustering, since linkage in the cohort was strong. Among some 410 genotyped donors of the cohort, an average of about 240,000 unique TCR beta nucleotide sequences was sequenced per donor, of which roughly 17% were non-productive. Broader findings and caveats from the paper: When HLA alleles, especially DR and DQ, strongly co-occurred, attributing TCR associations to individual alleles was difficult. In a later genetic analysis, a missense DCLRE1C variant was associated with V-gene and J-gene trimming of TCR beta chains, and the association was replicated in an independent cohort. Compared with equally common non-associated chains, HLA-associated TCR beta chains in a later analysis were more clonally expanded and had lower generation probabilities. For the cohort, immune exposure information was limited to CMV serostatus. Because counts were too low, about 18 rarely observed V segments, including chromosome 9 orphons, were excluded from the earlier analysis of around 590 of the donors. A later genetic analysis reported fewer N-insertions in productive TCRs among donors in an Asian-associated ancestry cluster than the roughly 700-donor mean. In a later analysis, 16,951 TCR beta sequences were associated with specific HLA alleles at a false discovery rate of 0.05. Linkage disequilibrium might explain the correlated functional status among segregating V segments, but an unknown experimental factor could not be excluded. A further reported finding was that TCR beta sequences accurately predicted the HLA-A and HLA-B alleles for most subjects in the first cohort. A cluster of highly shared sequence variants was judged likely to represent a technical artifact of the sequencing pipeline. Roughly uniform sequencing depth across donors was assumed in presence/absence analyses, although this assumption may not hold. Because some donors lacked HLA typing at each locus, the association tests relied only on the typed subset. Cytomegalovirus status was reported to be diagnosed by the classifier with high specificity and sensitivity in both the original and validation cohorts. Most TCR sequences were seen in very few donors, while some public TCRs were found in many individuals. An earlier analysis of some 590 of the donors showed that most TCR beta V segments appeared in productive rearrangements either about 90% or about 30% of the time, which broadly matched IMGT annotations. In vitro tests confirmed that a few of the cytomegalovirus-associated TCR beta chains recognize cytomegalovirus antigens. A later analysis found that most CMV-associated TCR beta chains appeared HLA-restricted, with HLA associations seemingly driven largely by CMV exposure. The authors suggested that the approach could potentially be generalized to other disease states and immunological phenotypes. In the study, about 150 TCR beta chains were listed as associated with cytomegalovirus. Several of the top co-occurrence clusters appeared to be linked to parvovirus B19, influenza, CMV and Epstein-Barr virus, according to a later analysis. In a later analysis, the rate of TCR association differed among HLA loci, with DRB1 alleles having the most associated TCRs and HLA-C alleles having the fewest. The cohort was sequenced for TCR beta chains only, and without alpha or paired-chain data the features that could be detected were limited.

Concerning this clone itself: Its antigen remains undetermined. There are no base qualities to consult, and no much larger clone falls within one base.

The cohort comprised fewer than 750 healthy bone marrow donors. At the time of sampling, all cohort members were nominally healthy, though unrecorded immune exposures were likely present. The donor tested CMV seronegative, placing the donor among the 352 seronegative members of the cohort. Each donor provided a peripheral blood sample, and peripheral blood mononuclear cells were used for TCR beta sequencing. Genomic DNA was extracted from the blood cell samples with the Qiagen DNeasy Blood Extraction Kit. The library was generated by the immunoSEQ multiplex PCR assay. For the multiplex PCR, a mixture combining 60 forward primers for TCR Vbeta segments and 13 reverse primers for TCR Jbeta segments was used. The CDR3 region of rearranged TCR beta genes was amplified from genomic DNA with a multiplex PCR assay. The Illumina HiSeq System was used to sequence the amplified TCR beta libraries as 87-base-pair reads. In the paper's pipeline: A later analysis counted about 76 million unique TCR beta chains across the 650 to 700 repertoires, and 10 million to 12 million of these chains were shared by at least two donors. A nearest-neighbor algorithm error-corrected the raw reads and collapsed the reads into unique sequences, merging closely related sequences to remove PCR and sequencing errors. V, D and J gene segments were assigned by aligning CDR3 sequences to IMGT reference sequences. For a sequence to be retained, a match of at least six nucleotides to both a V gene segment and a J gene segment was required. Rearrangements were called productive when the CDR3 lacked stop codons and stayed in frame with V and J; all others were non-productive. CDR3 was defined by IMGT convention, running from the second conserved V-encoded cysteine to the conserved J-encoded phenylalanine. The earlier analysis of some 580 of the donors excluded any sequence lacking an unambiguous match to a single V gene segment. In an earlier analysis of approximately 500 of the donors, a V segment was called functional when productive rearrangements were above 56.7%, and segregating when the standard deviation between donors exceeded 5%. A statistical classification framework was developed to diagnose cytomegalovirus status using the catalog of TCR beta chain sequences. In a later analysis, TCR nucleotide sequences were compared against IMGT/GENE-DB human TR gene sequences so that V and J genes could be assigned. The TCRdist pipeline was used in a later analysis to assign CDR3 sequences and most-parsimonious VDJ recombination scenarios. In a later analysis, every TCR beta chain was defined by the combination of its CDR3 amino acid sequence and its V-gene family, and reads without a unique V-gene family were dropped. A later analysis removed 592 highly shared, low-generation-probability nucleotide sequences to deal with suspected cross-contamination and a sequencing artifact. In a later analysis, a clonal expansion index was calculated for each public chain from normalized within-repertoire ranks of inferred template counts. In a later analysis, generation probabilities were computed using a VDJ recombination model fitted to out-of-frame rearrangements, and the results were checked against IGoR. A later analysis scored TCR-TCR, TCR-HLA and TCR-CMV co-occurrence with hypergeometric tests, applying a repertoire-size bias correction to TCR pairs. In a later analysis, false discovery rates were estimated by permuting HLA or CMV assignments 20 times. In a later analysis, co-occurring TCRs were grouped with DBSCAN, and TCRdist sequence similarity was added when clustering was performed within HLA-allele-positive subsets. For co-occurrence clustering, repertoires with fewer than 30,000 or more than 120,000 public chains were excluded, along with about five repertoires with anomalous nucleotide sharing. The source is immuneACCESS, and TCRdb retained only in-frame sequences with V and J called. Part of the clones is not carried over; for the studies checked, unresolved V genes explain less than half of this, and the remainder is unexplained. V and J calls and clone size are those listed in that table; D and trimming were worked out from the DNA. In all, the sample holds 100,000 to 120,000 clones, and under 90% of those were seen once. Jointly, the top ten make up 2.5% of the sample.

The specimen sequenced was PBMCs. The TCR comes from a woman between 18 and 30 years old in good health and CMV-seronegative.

The CDR3 reads as follows: CASSLTSTHNEQFF. The DNA sequence is as follows: TGCGCCAGCAGCTTGACTAGCACTCACAATGAGCAGTTCTTC. The chain links TRBV5-1 with TRBJ2-1, with TRBD2 tentatively as D gene (6 bases match). CDR3 length: 14 amino acids, cysteine to phenylalanine. Only CDR3 DNA is held: 42 bases, read in frame from base 1. CDR1 and CDR2, looked up from the germline V gene, are SGHRS and YFSETQ. V was cut back by 1 base and J by 5 bases, leaving a gap of 10 bases between them.